Below, 6 T cell receptor beta chains from the same sample are listed, as sequenced in a study of blood T cell repertoires in COVID-19 (dated by TCRdb to the early 2020s). The method behind the library was the immunoSEQ multiplex PCR assay. TCRdb re-hosts the immuneACCESS table, in-frame sequences only. Its copies lack some clones; in the studies checked, an unresolved V gene accounts for under half of them, and the cause for the rest is not known. The sample table records over 200,000 clones; 88% of these occur just once. About 0.7% of the sample is in the top ten clones. Source material: peripheral blood. These receptor sequences come from a human donor in a cohort sampled during active COVID-19.

V gene TRBV18 combines with J gene TRBJ2-2, with 8 bases matching TRBD1. In germline, CDR1 is KGHSH, CDR2 LQKENI. There are 15 residues in the CDR3. The V and J ends lost 6 bases and 6 bases, in that order; junction bases with no gene match: 9. CDR3 nucleotide sequence: TGTGCCAGCTCGCGACCGACAGGGGAAGCCGGGGAGCTGTTTTTT. It specifies CASSRPTGEAGELFF.

The rearrangement links TRBV10-3 to TRBJ2-7; 8 nucleotides match TRBD1. V shed 5 bases and J 1 base; nucleotides not matched to a gene: 4. In germline, CDR1 is ENHRY, CDR2 SYGVKD. The CDR3 loop spans 14 amino acids. DNA for the CDR3: TGTGCCATCAGTTACCGGGACAGGTCCTACGAGCAGTACTTC. This sequence encodes CAISYRDRSYEQYF.

The V gene is TRBV7-2, the J gene TRBJ1-2; TRBD1 is a possible D gene (6 bases). The germline gives CDR1 SGHTA, CDR2 FQGNSA. This CDR3 is 15 amino acids long. With 3 bases removed from V and 3 bases from J, the gap between germline ends came to 14 bases. CDR3 DNA sequence: TGTGCCAGCAGCTTCTACAGGGTTGAGGACTATGGCTACACCTTC. Residues: CASSFYRVEDYGYTF. Filled out from reference TRBV7-2 and TRBJ1-2, the complete variable domain reads GAGVSQSPSNKVTEKGKDVELRCDPISGHTALYWYRQSLGQGLEFLIYFQGNSAPDKSGLPSDRFSAERTGGSVSTLTIQRTQQEDSAVYLCASSFYRVEDYGYTFGSGTRLTVV.

The rearrangement links TRBV7-6 to TRBJ1-1, with 7 bases aligning to TRBD1. This CDR3 has 15 amino acids. Germline CDR1 SGHVS, CDR2 FNYEAQ. The trim removed 4 bases at V and 3 bases at J, leaving 8 bases unmatched. This CDR3 is CASSSRQGFDTEAFF. The CDR3 DNA reads as TGTGCCAGCAGCTCCCGACAGGGATTTGACACTGAAGCTTTCTTT. Combining the CDR3 with reference TRBV7-6 and TRBJ1-1 gives the whole variable domain GAGVSQSPRYKVTKRGQDVALRCDPISGHVSLYWYRQALGQGPEFLTYFNYEAQQDKSGLPNDRFSAERPEGSISTLTIQRTEQRDSAMYRCASSSRQGFDTEAFFGQGTRLTVV.

The chain couples TRBV5-1 to TRBJ2-3; 7 bases match TRBD2. Germline CDR1 reads SGHRS; CDR2 reads YFSETQ. The CDR3 consists of 15 residues. After removal of 4 bases from V and 5 bases from J, the junction contained 10 bases not matched to a gene. Here the CDR3 reads CASSPGGLQGDTQYF. The CDR3 nucleotides are TGCGCCAGCAGCCCGGGGGGTCTGCAGGGAGATACGCAGTATTTT.

The chain recombines TRBV4-2 with TRBJ2-7; TRBD1 aligns across 9 bases. This CDR3 region has 16 residues. Losses at the gene ends were 2 bases for V and 2 bases for J; bases not matched to a gene: 7. CDR1 and CDR2 (germline): LGHNA, YNFKEQ. Here the CDR3 reads CASSQTGGAGAYEQYF. In DNA, the CDR3 is TGTGCCAGCAGCCAAACAGGGGGCGCTGGTGCCTACGAGCAGTACTTC.